The 23 T cell receptor beta chains below come from one sample, sequenced in a study of regulatory dendritic cells for organ transplantation. This table comes from immunoSEQ multiplex PCR, and its TCRdb copy is limited to in-frame clones, with some not included. The sample records 20,000 to 25,000 clones, 74% being singletons. Sequences were obtained from memory CD4+ T cells from blood. Subset: CD45RO+ memory T cells. The receptors derive from a human donor in good health.

This chain joins TRBV7-9 and TRBJ1-1, with D unclear. The ends were cut back, 0 bases at V and 4 bases at J, with 12 bases in the middle. CDR1 is SEHNR, CDR2 FQNEAQ, per germline (reference sequence). The length of the CDR3 is 15 residues. CDR3 nucleotide sequence: TGTGCCAGCAGCTTAGCGTCAGCCCTAGGCACTGAAGCTTTCTTT. As protein: CASSLASALGTEAFF.

This chain uses TRBV11-2 with TRBJ2-1, with 7 nucleotides matching TRBD2. This CDR3 is built from 17 residues. The ends lost 4 bases at V and 0 bases at J; junction bases unmatched: 9. The germline gives CDR1 SGHAT, CDR2 FQNNGV. CDR3 loop: CASSWGGGTYSYNEQFF. In DNA, the CDR3 is TGTGCCAGCAGCTGGGGGGGTGGGACCTACTCCTACAATGAGCAGTTCTTC.

The V gene is TRBV25-1, the J gene TRBJ1-2, with D perhaps matching TRBD1 (5 bases). V was shortened by 4 bases and J by 4 bases, with 10 bases between the two germline ends. Germline CDR1 and CDR2: MGHDK and SYGVNS. This CDR3 region has 13 residues. The CDR3 DNA reads as TGTGCCAGCAGTGGGGGCCCAGCCTATGGCTACACCTTC. Translating gives CASSGGPAYGYTF.

This clone was seen more than once but under ten times. The rearrangement links TRBV7-2 to TRBJ1-2; no firm D call. Germline CDR1 is SGHTA and CDR2 is FQGNSA. This CDR3 is 14 amino acids long. Between the trimmed V and J ends, which lost 5 bases and 5 bases, there was a span of 15 bases. CDR3 coding DNA: TGTGCCAGCAGCCCGGGAGGTCCCAGATATGGCTACACCTTC. This gives the protein CASSPGGPRYGYTF.

The chain links TRBV5-1 to TRBJ2-3; D is ambiguous. Trimming stripped 0 bases from V and 1 base from J, with 6 bases between. The CDR3 extends over 14 amino acids. CDR1 and CDR2 from the germline V gene are SGHRS and YFSETQ. CDR3 sequence reads: CASSLGSGTDTQYF. DNA for the CDR3: TGCGCCAGCAGCTTGGGGTCAGGCACAGATACGCAGTATTTT.

V and J are TRBV19 and TRBJ2-1; 8 nucleotides agree with TRBD2. V shed 3 bases and J 7 bases; nucleotides not matched to a gene: 17. Per the germline V gene, CDR1 is LNHDA and CDR2 is SQIVND (reference sequence). This CDR3 has 18 amino acids. In nucleotides, the CDR3 is TGTGCCAGTAGTATTATGTACGGGGGGGCCGATCGTCAAAATGAGCAGTTCTTC. Translating it yields CASSIMYGGADRQNEQFF.

In this sample, this clone turned up a few times. V gene TRBV19 combines with J gene TRBJ1-1, with D possibly TRBD1 on 6 matching bases. This CDR3 has 15 residues. V lost 6 bases and J 4 bases, leaving 18 bases between the germline ends. Germline loops: CDR1 LNHDA, CDR2 SQIVND (reference sequence). As DNA, the CDR3 is TGTGCCAGTAGCCAAATGGGGGGAGGGGGCACTGAAGCTTTCTTT. It codes for CASSQMGGGGTEAFF.

This chain uses TRBV6-5 with TRBJ1-2; 7 positions agree with TRBD1. Germline V gene sequence: CDR1 MNHEY, CDR2 SVGAGI. With V trimmed by 0 bases and J by 8 bases, 9 bases remained unmatched. CDR3 length equals 15 residues. DNA for the CDR3: TGTGCCAGCAGTTACTCGTATTACAGGGGTGAAGGCTACACCTTC. Translating it yields CASSYSYYRGEGYTF.

Only one count was recorded for this clone. The chain is built from TRBV7-2 and TRBJ1-2, with 7 bases fitting TRBD1. Trimming took 4 bases from V and 5 from J; bases not matched to a gene: 1. The CDR3 is 12 amino acids. Per germline, CDR1 SGHTA and CDR2 FQGNSA. For the CDR3, the DNA is TGTGCCAGCAGCTCAGGGGGTTATGGCTACACCTTC. Translation gives CASSSGGYGYTF.

This clone was seen just once. V gene TRBV7-2 combines with J gene TRBJ1-2; unclear D gene. V lost 5 bases, J lost 7 bases, and 17 bases lay in between. This CDR3 comprises 14 residues. Germline CDR1 SGHTA, CDR2 FQGNSA. CDR3 region: CASSPDSEPGGYTF. The CDR3, as DNA: TGTGCCAGCAGCCCGGACTCGGAGCCGGGTGGCTACACCTTC.

This clone came up once. The chain links TRBV7-9 to TRBJ1-1, with 8 bases identical to TRBD1. The CDR3 spans 16 residues. Looked up from germline, CDR1 is SEHNR and CDR2 is FQNEAQ (reference sequence). V gave up 5 bases and J gave up 1 base; unmatched junction bases: 9. For the CDR3, the DNA is TGTGCCAGCAGCCAACAAACAGGGGGAGGGAACACTGAAGCTTTCTTT. As protein: CASSQQTGGGNTEAFF.

This rearrangement joins TRBV18 to TRBJ2-7; a possible D gene is TRBD1 (7 bases). CDR3 length: 16 amino acids. The V gene's germline CDR1 is KGHSH and CDR2 LQKENI. V lost 0 bases, J lost 2 bases, and 14 bases lay in between. CDR3 in amino acids: CASSPPTGRRTYEQYF. The CDR3 DNA reads TGTGCCAGCTCACCACCGACAGGGAGGCGGACCTACGAGCAGTACTTC.

There are a few counts of this clone. The chain has TRBV6-1 and TRBJ1-4, with 8 bases lining up with TRBD1. Germline V gene sequence: CDR1 MNHNS, CDR2 SASEGT. The V gene end was trimmed by 4 bases and the J gene end by 7 bases; junction bases not matched to a gene: 8. The CDR3 contains 15 residues. The CDR3: CASSAWTGKGEKLFF. DNA of the CDR3: TGTGCCAGCAGTGCGTGGACAGGGAAGGGTGAAAAACTGTTTTTT.

This clone has only a few counts. The chain carries TRBV4-1 and TRBJ1-1; D perhaps matches TRBD1 (5 bases). The CDR3 is 14 amino acids. Germline CDR1 is MGHRA and CDR2 is YSYEKL. V was shortened by 1 base and J by 4 bases, with 10 bases between the two germline ends. CDR3 protein: CASSQVAGSTEAFF. In DNA, the CDR3 is TGCGCCAGCAGCCAAGTAGCAGGGTCCACTGAAGCTTTCTTT.

The sample holds a few counts of this clone. V usage is TRBV7-3 and J usage is TRBJ1-1, with 8 nucleotides matching TRBD1. The CDR3 is made up of 14 amino acids. CDR1 is SGHTA, CDR2 FQGTGA, per germline. Trimming removed 4 bases from V and 1 base from J; junction bases left unmatched: 2. In DNA form, the CDR3 reads TGTGCCAGCAGCTCAACAGGGGGGAACACTGAAGCTTTCTTT. It is translated as CASSSTGGNTEAFF. The whole variable domain, filled in from reference TRBV7-3 and TRBJ1-1, reads GAGVSQTPSNKVTEKGKYVELRCDPISGHTALYWYRQSLGQGPEFLIYFQGTGAADDSGLPNDRFFAVRPEGSVSTLKIQRTERGDSAVYLCASSSTGGNTEAFFGQGTRLTVV.

This chain joins TRBV29-1 and TRBJ2-7; 8 bases map to TRBD1. V lost 3 bases and J lost 4; bases outside the gene matches: 11. Germline assignment: CDR1 SQVTM and CDR2 ANQGSEA. This CDR3 comprises 15 residues. DNA for the CDR3: TGCAGCGTTGAGACGGTGACAGGGGCTTTTTACGAGCAGTACTTC. Its translation: CSVETVTGAFYEQYF.

The rearrangement links TRBV11-1 to TRBJ2-3; 9 bases line up with TRBD1. The germline V gene encodes CDR1 SGHAT and CDR2 FQDESV (reference sequence). The CDR3 length is 15 residues. With 4 bases clipped from V and 8 bases from J, the junction kept 10 bases outside the gene matches. CDR3 region: CASSSWGQGRGTQYF. In DNA, the CDR3 is TGTGCCAGCAGCTCGTGGGGACAGGGACGAGGTACGCAGTATTTT.

CDR3 nucleotide sequence: TGCGCCAGCAGCTTGGGTTACACGTATAATTCACCCCTCCACTTT. It translates to CASSLGYTYNSPLHF. The J gene is TRBJ1-6, the V gene TRBV5-1; no firm D call. From germline, CDR1 is SGHRS and CDR2 YFSETQ. V was clipped by 0 bases and J by 4 bases, with 8 bases between them. The CDR3 totals 15 residues. Full variable domain (rest looked up from reference TRBV5-1 and TRBJ1-6): KAGVTQTPRYLIKTRGQQVTLSCSPISGHRSVSWYQQTPGQGLQFLFEYFSETQRNKGNFPGRFSGRQFSNSRSEMNVSTLELGDSALYLCASSLGYTYNSPLHFGNGTRLTVT.

V usage is TRBV5-4 and J usage is TRBJ2-3; 7 positions agree with TRBD1. This CDR3 contains 13 residues. V was clipped by 2 bases and J by 4 bases; unmatched bases: 1. Per germline, CDR1 SGHNT and CDR2 YYREEE (reference sequence). CDR3 nucleotide sequence: TGTGCCAGCAGCTTTGACAGGGCAGATACGCAGTATTTT. Protein: CASSFDRADTQYF.

V usage is TRBV5-4 and J usage is TRBJ2-3; 7 nucleotides agree with TRBD1. The V gene's germline CDR1 is SGHNT and CDR2 YYREEE (reference sequence). This CDR3 is 15 amino acids long. The V and J ends lost 3 bases and 0 bases, in that order; junction bases with no gene match: 4. This CDR3 is CASSSTGASTDTQYF. The CDR3 nucleotides read TGTGCCAGCAGCTCCACAGGGGCTAGCACAGATACGCAGTATTTT.

J is TRBJ1-4 and V is TRBV6-6; D is unresolved. This CDR3 is 15 amino acids long. Germline CDR1 MNHNY, CDR2 SVGAGI (reference sequence). Trimming removed 5 bases at V and 0 bases at J, with 10 bases between. This CDR3 reads CASSPRETTNEKLFF. The CDR3 bases are TGTGCCAGCAGTCCGAGAGAAACAACTAATGAAAAACTGTTTTTT.

This clone was found once. This chain uses TRBV2 with TRBJ2-7; D may be TRBD1 (6 bases). The V end lost 7 bases, the J end lost 11 bases, and 33 bases lay between the germline ends. The CDR3 spans 17 residues. CDR1 is SNHLY, CDR2 FYNNEI, per germline. CDR3 DNA: TGTGCCAGCACTGGCATGGGGAGAACAGGGATACTACCAAAGGAGTACTTC. Amino acids: CASTGMGRTGILPKEYF.

V and J are TRBV19 and TRBJ1-2, with D uncertain. This CDR3 is 15 amino acids long. V was shortened by 3 bases and J by 2 bases, with 13 bases between the two germline ends. Per germline, CDR1 LNHDA and CDR2 SQIVND (reference sequence). Here the CDR3 reads CASSIGGRGNYGYTF. CDR3 coding DNA: TGTGCCAGTAGTATTGGAGGGAGAGGGAACTATGGCTACACCTTC. Looking up the rest from reference TRBV19 and TRBJ1-2 gives the full variable domain: DGGITQSPKYLFRKEGQNVTLSCEQNLNHDAMYWYRQDPGQGLRLIYYSQIVNDFQKGDIAEGYSVSREKKESFPLTVTSAQKNPTAFYLCASSIGGRGNYGYTFGSGTRLTVV.